The clone carrying this T cell receptor (beta chain) was seen once. This entry is derived from a study of blood T cell repertoires in COVID-19. Whole-study context: Specimens from acute and convalescent COVID-19 originated in the United States, Italy and Spain. T cells, B-cell-depleted T cells, or PBMCs supplied cDNA or gDNA.

Source study methods: Reference gene primers were amplified, and this amplification served to estimate nucleated cell counts. Generated by immunoSEQ multiplex PCR, the TCRdb table keeps only in-frame clones and is missing some. The D gene and trimming were derived from the DNA, and the V and J assignments and clone size from that table. The table has approximately 140,000 clones, about 80% seen once. This CDR3 is built from 15 residues. The V and J ends lost 6 bases and 2 bases respectively, with 15 bases between them. The germline gives CDR1 SGHTS, CDR2 YDEGEE. The TCR was taken from a human donor in a cohort sampled during active COVID-19. The chain couples TRBV5-8 to TRBJ1-5; D unclear. The material sequenced was peripheral blood. This CDR3 is CASTDPTAGNQPQHF. The CDR3 DNA reads as TGTGCCAGCACCGACCCCACAGCTGGCAATCAGCCCCAGCATTTT.